The source of this T cell receptor (beta chain) is a study of cytomegalovirus exposure and HLA in healthy donors. Notes on this clone: Its target is not known.

Germline CDR1 is SGHDT and CDR2 is YYEEEE. The trim removed 5 bases at V and 6 bases at J, leaving 4 bases unmatched. The CDR3 totals 13 residues. Overall study results and limits: A later analysis linked a missense DCLRE1C variant to TCR beta V- and J-gene trimming. It was reported that the classifier diagnosed cytomegalovirus status with high specificity and sensitivity in both the original and validation cohorts. In presence/absence analyses, roughly uniform sequencing depth across donors was assumed. The study designated about 180 TCR beta chains cytomegalovirus-associated.

This PCR relied on a set of 60 Vbeta primers and 13 Jbeta primers. Profiling relied on immunoSEQ multiplex PCR, and the TCRdb table lists in-frame clones only, not all of them. The profile shows 150,000 to 190,000 clones, around 83% of them singletons. V and J are TRBV5-6 and TRBJ2-2; 7 bases map to TRBD1. This clonotype originated in a woman aged 18-29 years in good health and CMV-seronegative. Sequencing was performed on PBMCs. CDR3 protein: CASRPQGSGELFF. The CDR3 DNA is TGTGCCAGCAGGCCACAGGGGTCCGGGGAGCTGTTTTTT.